The next 14 T cell receptor beta chains were all read from a single sample in a study of beta chain features in type 1 diabetes. General observations from the study: Researchers report that Type 1 diabetes patients had moderately but significantly shorter TCRB CDR3s across all four CD4+ subsets.

Which antigens these TCRs recognize remains unknown. As every portion of the isolated RNA was reverse transcribed, the sequencing read expressed TCRB transcripts. Sequencing used immunoSEQ multiplex PCR; TCRdb keeps in-frame clones, though not all of them. The sample contains some 150,000 clones, about 9% of which appear only once. Sequencing used central memory CD4+ T cells from blood. Receptor source: a woman in her 30s with type 1 diabetes.

This clone was counted between two and nine times. The genes are TRBV2 and TRBJ2-5; 8 positions match TRBD1. This CDR3 has 14 residues. The ends lost 2 bases at V and 5 bases at J; junction bases unmatched: 4. Germline V gene lookup returns CDR1 SNHLY and CDR2 FYNNEI. CDR3 protein: CASSEQGARETQYF. Here the CDR3 DNA reads TGTGCCAGCAGTGAACAGGGGGCACGGGAGACCCAGTACTTC.

The chain links TRBV5-1 to TRBJ1-2; 11 bases map to TRBD1. Germline lookup yields CDR1 SGHRS and CDR2 YFSETQ. The CDR3 covers 15 residues. J was trimmed by 9 bases and V by 0 bases; bases with no gene match: 7. The CDR3 region is CASSLVTGTGGRYTF. CDR3 nucleotide sequence: TGCGCCAGCAGCTTGGTAACCGGGACAGGGGGTCGCTACACCTTC.

In this sample, this clone turned up a few times. This chain connects TRBV4-1 to TRBJ2-7; TRBD1 aligns across 10 bases. Germline CDR1 MGHRA, CDR2 YSYEKL. This CDR3 spans 15 amino acids. The V gene end was trimmed by 3 bases and the J gene end by 3 bases; junction bases not matched to a gene: 5. CDR3 residues: CASSQSGTGVYEQYF. CDR3 bases: TGCGCCAGCAGCCAGTCGGGGACAGGGGTCTACGAGCAGTACTTC.

In this sample, this clone turned up many times. The rearrangement links TRBV7-3 to TRBJ2-1, with 8 bases identical to TRBD2. With 5 bases clipped from V and 9 bases from J, the junction kept 12 bases outside the gene matches. Germline V gene lookup returns CDR1 SGHTA and CDR2 FQGTGA. The CDR3 has 15 amino acids. The CDR3 loop is CASSPQSGSYGEQFF. In nucleotides, the CDR3 is TGTGCCAGCAGCCCGCAGAGCGGGAGTTATGGTGAGCAGTTCTTC.

This sequence joins TRBV30 and TRBJ2-7, with 7 bases fitting TRBD1. CDR3 length equals 14 residues. V lost 3 bases to trimming and J lost 8 bases; unmatched junction nucleotides: 13. Germline V gene data show CDR1 as GTSNPN and CDR2 as SVGIG (reference sequence). The CDR3 coding sequence is TGTGCCTGGAGGGAGGTTGGGTCAGGGGGTAAGCAGTACTTC. Protein sequence: CAWREVGSGGKQYF.

This clone was found a few times. The chain couples TRBV29-1 to TRBJ2-3, with 11 nucleotides matching TRBD2. V trimming: 8 bases; J trimming: 2 bases; junction bases outside the gene matches: 6. Germline V lookup: CDR1 SQVTM, CDR2 ANQGSEA. This CDR3 contains 14 residues. In nucleotides, the CDR3 is TGCAGCACCGGGACTAGCGGATACACAGATACGCAGTATTTT. Its protein product is CSTGTSGYTDTQYF.

The table lists this clone with a few counts. The genes are TRBV28 and TRBJ2-6; 7 nucleotides match TRBD1. The germline V gene has CDR1 MDHEN and CDR2 SYDVKM. V was clipped by 6 bases and J by 4 bases; unmatched bases: 6. This CDR3 is 15 amino acids long. CDR3 sequence (DNA): TGTGCCAGCAGAACGACAGGGTCCGGGGCCAACGTCCTGACTTTC. Its protein is CASRTTGSGANVLTF. The variable domain in full, completed from reference TRBV28 and TRBJ2-6, reads DVKVTQSSRYLVKRTGEKVFLECVQDMDHENMFWYRQDPGLGLRLIYFSYDVKMKEKGDIPEGYSVSREKKERFSLILESASTNQTSMYLCASRTTGSGANVLTFGAGSRLTVL.

This clone came up a few times. This rearrangement joins TRBV7-2 to TRBJ2-3, with 8 bases lining up with TRBD2. V lost 2 bases, J lost 6 bases, and 4 bases stayed unmatched. Germline V gene data show CDR1 as SGHTA and CDR2 as FQGNSA. This CDR3 has 14 amino acids. CDR3 loop: CASSLKSGSDTQYF. The CDR3 DNA sequence: TGTGCCAGCAGCTTAAAAAGCGGGAGTGATACGCAGTATTTT. Full variable domain (outside the CDR3, taken from reference TRBV7-2 and TRBJ2-3): GAGVSQSPSNKVTEKGKDVELRCDPISGHTALYWYRQSLGQGLEFLIYFQGNSAPDKSGLPSDRFSAERTGGSVSTLTIQRTQQEDSAVYLCASSLKSGSDTQYFGPGTRLTVL.

This clone occurred a few times. This chain connects TRBV28 to TRBJ2-7; D is perhaps TRBD2 (7 bases). CDR1 is MDHEN and CDR2 is SYDVKM in the germline V gene. This CDR3 comprises 16 residues. V shed 3 bases and J shed 1 base, with 16 bases lying between them. For the CDR3, the DNA is TGTGCCAGCAGTTTGGGGGGGCGATTAGGATCCTACGAGCAGTACTTC. Protein sequence: CASSLGGRLGSYEQYF.

The chain recombines TRBV7-2 with TRBJ2-7; D perhaps matches TRBD1 (6 bases). Looked up from germline, CDR1 is SGHTA and CDR2 is FQGNSA. This CDR3 region has 16 residues. The V gene lost 5 bases and the J gene lost 3 bases, with 20 bases spanning the gap. CDR3 nucleotides: TGTGCCAGCAGCCCGATTCGCCGGGACACGGACTACGAGCAGTACTTC. It yields the protein CASSPIRRDTDYEQYF.

Of note for this clone: The junction does not match germline at one end; this may be a read error. The rearrangement links TRBV7-7 to TRBJ2-7; 13 nucleotides line up with TRBD2. CDR1 is SSHAT, CDR2 FNYEAQ, per germline (reference sequence). The CDR3 consists of 16 residues. CDR3 sequence reads: CASSSRLAGGIYEQYF. For the CDR3, the DNA is TGTGCTAGCAGCTCCCGACTAGCGGGAGGTATCTACGAGCAGTACTTC.

The J gene is TRBJ1-1, the V gene TRBV18; D might be TRBD1 (5 bases). CDR3 length equals 15 residues. Trimming left V 2 bases short and J 5 bases short, with 15 bases between. The germline CDR1 and CDR2 sequences are KGHSH and LQKENI. As DNA, the CDR3 is TGTGCCAGCTCACCAACGGCCGCCCGGGGGACTGAAGCTTTCTTT. It encodes CASSPTAARGTEAFF.

This chain joins TRBV7-2 and TRBJ2-5, with a weak D call TRBD2 (5 bases). The CDR3 sequence is 15 residues long. Germline lookup yields CDR1 SGHTA and CDR2 FQGNSA. Trimming took 5 bases from V and 2 from J, leaving 15 bases between them. The CDR3 reads CASSRRFGNQETQYF. The CDR3 DNA follows: TGTGCCAGCAGCCGGAGGTTCGGGAATCAAGAGACCCAGTACTTC.

This clone was detected ten times or more. The chain carries TRBV7-9 and TRBJ2-7; TRBD2 agrees at 11 bases. The CDR3 consists of 16 residues. Germline loops: CDR1 SEHNR, CDR2 FQNEAQ (reference sequence). The trim removed 0 bases at V and 5 bases at J, leaving 6 bases unmatched. The CDR3 reads CASSLALAGAYNEQYF. The CDR3 DNA sequence: TGTGCCAGCAGCTTAGCACTAGCGGGAGCGTACAACGAGCAGTACTTC. The variable domain in full, with the rest retrieved from reference TRBV7-9 and TRBJ2-7, is DTGVSQNPRHKITKRGQNVTFRCDPISEHNRLYWYRQTLGQGPEFLTYFQNEAQLEKSRLLSDRFSAERPKGSFSTLEIQRTEQGDSAMYLCASSLALAGAYNEQYFGPGTRLTVT.